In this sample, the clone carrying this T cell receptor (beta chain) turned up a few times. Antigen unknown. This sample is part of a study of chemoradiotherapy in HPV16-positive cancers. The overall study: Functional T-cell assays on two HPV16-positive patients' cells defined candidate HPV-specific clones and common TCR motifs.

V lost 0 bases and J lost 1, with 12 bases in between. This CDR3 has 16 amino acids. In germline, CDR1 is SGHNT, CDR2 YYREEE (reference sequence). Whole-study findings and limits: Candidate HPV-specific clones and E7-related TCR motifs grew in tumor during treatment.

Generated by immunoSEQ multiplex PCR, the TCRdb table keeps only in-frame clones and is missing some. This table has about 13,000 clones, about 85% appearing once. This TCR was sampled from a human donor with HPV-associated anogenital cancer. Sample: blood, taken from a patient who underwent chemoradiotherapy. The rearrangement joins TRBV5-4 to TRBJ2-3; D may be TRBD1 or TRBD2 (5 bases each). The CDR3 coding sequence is TGTGCCAGCAGCTTGGGGGGGAACCGTGGCACAGATACGCAGTATTTT. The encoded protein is CASSLGGNRGTDTQYF.